This paragraph covers one T cell receptor beta chain sequence. Its antigen target is currently unknown. No much larger clonotype is one base removed from it; base qualities were not supplied. The entry originates in a study of cytomegalovirus exposure and HLA in healthy donors (dated by TCRdb to 2016 to 2017). The study in broad terms: An earlier analysis of around 600 of the donors reported about 250 Gb of sequence data and 100 million to 130 million unique TCR beta sequences from about 200 million T cells. Five DR-DQ haplotypes were handled as single units for association and clustering, since linkage in the cohort was strong. In the later analysis, no new phenotypic data were used to find candidate immune exposures; instead, reliance was placed on TCR beta sequences and their occurrence across donors. Among about 400 genotyped donors of the cohort, an average of approximately 200,000 unique TCR beta nucleotide sequences was sequenced per donor, of which roughly 17% were non-productive. The aim of the study was to test whether cataloging public T cell receptors could identify signatures of past pathogen exposure. To study patterns of TCR occurrence, a later analysis re-analyzed previously published TCR beta repertoires from 666 donors and added high-resolution HLA genotyping. Both class I and class II loci were covered by HLA typing, at four-digit resolution. The T cell repertoires of under 700 subjects were profiled by immunosequencing and related to cytomegalovirus serostatus. To predict cytomegalovirus infection status, the study combined high-throughput TCR immunosequencing, statistical association of individual TCRs with disease status, and machine learning. A later genetic analysis used genome-wide SNP genotypes for about 65% of the 666 donors, treating that subset as a discovery cohort. Donor age, sex, ethnicity and CMV serostatus were compiled alongside the repertoire data. The genetic ancestry cluster associated with self-reported Caucasian donors included roughly four fifths of the approximately 430 genotyped donors. Roughly 320 gigabases of sequencing data and roughly 81 million unique TCR sequences made up an early release that covered several hundred HLA-typed donors. To decide whether each TCR beta V gene segment behaved as functional or pseudogenic, an earlier analysis of approximately 590 of the donors relied on high-throughput TCR beta sequencing. All discovery cohort repertoires had been generated using a single sequencing platform. The number of donors typed differed by locus, with roughly 629-640 for A, B, C, DRB1 and DQB1, over 500 for DQA1, nearly 610 for DPA1, and some 470 for DPB1. Along with the roughly 670-subject first cohort, a separate validation cohort of around 120 different subjects was used. Study-wide conclusions, independent of this receptor: In a later genetic analysis, fewer N-insertions in productive TCRs were reported among donors in an Asian-associated ancestry cluster than the roughly 700-donor mean. When HLA alleles, especially DR and DQ, strongly co-occurred, attributing TCR associations to individual alleles was difficult. Because counts were too low, approximately 18 rarely observed V segments, including chromosome 9 orphons, were excluded from the earlier analysis of about 500 of the donors. Specific HLA alleles were associated with over 15,000 TCR beta sequences at a false discovery rate of 0.05 in a later analysis. In vitro tests confirmed that a few of the cytomegalovirus-associated TCR beta chains recognize cytomegalovirus antigens. Some IMGT-functional V segments, including TRBV6-2 and TRBV6-3, could not be distinguished by the 87-base-pair reads and were therefore excluded. Correlated functional status among segregating V segments might be attributable to linkage disequilibrium, but an unknown experimental factor could not be ruled out. According to the authors, the approach could potentially be generalized to other disease states and immunological phenotypes. Because some donors lacked HLA typing at each locus, the association tests relied only on the typed subset. While some public TCRs were present in many individuals, most TCR sequences turned up only very rarely across donors. Sequencing depth was assumed to be roughly uniform across donors in the presence/absence analyses, though that assumption may not hold. A cluster of highly shared sequence variants was judged likely to be a technical artifact of the sequencing pipeline. Broadly in line with IMGT annotations, most TCR beta V segments showed up in productive rearrangements about 87% or about 30% of the time in an earlier analysis of 450 to 600 of the donors. In a later genetic analysis, a missense DCLRE1C variant was associated with V-gene and J-gene trimming of TCR beta chains, and the association was replicated in an independent cohort. Immune exposure information for the cohort was limited to CMV serostatus. A later analysis reported that several top co-occurrence clusters appeared linked to parvovirus B19, influenza, CMV and Epstein-Barr virus. Only TCR beta chains were sequenced in this cohort, and the absence of alpha or paired-chain data limited detectable features. A further reported finding was that TCR beta sequences accurately predicted the HLA-A and HLA-B alleles for most subjects in the first cohort. A later analysis found that TCR association rates varied across HLA loci, with DRB1 alleles showing the most associated TCRs and HLA-C alleles the fewest. The study gave a list of under 200 TCR beta chains associated with cytomegalovirus. In a later analysis, HLA-associated TCR beta chains showed more clonal expansion and lower generation probabilities than non-associated chains that were equally common. The classifier was reported to diagnose cytomegalovirus status with high specificity and sensitivity in both the original and validation cohorts. Most CMV-associated TCR beta chains appeared to be HLA-restricted in a later analysis, and the HLA associations seemed to be driven largely by CMV exposure.

Receptor amplification or capture employed the immunoSEQ multiplex PCR assay. For the multiplex PCR, a mixture combining 60 forward primers for TCR Vbeta segments and 13 reverse primers for TCR Jbeta segments was used. The CDR3 region of rearranged TCR beta genes was amplified from genomic DNA by a multiplex PCR assay. Amplified TCR beta libraries were sequenced as 87-base-pair reads on the Illumina HiSeq System. The authors processed their data as follows. Across the roughly 670 repertoires, a later analysis counted some 80 million unique TCR beta chains, roughly 11 million of which were shared by at least two donors. Raw reads were error-corrected and collapsed into unique sequences by a nearest-neighbor algorithm in which closely related sequences were merged to remove PCR and sequencing errors. To assign V, D and J gene segments, CDR3 sequences were aligned to IMGT reference sequences. For a sequence to be retained, at least a six-nucleotide match to both a V gene segment and a J gene segment was required. Rearrangements were classified as productive when the CDR3 lacked stop codons and remained in frame with V and J, and all other rearrangements were classified as non-productive. Following IMGT convention, CDR3 was defined as the stretch from the second conserved V-encoded cysteine up to the conserved J-encoded phenylalanine. The earlier analysis of about 590 of the donors excluded sequences that lacked an unambiguous match to a single V gene segment. In an earlier analysis of approximately 610 of the donors, V segments were called functional above 56.7% productive rearrangements and were called segregating when the between-donor standard deviation exceeded 5%. A statistical classification framework was built to diagnose cytomegalovirus status from the catalog of TCR beta chain sequences. In a later analysis, TCR nucleotide sequences were compared against IMGT/GENE-DB human TR gene sequences so that V and J genes could be assigned. A later analysis assigned CDR3 sequences and most-parsimonious VDJ recombination scenarios with the TCRdist pipeline. In a later analysis, each TCR beta chain was defined by its CDR3 amino acid sequence together with its V-gene family, and reads without a unique V-gene family were excluded. As a way to deal with suspected cross-contamination and a sequencing artifact, a later analysis dropped 592 nucleotide sequences that were highly shared and had low generation probability. In a later analysis, a clonal expansion index was calculated for each public chain from normalized within-repertoire ranks of inferred template counts. Generation probabilities in a later analysis came from a VDJ recombination model fitted to out-of-frame rearrangements, and those results were checked against IGoR. In a later analysis, hypergeometric tests were used to score TCR-TCR, TCR-HLA and TCR-CMV co-occurrence, with a repertoire-size bias correction applied to TCR pairs. To estimate false discovery rates, a later analysis permuted the HLA or CMV assignments 20 times. A later analysis grouped co-occurring TCRs with DBSCAN, adding TCRdist sequence similarity when clustering within HLA-allele-positive subsets. For co-occurrence clustering, repertoires with fewer than 30,000 or more than 120,000 public chains were excluded, along with about five repertoires with anomalous nucleotide sharing. Sourced from immuneACCESS, this table was stored by TCRdb with only in-frame sequences that have V and J called. A share of the clones is absent; for the studies checked, an unresolved V gene accounts for under half, and the remainder has no known explanation. The V and J calls and clone size are taken from that table; D and trimming were inferred from the DNA. The sample contains 200,000 or so clones, over 75% of them found a single time. The ten biggest clones cover roughly 0.22% of the sample.

The cohort comprised under 700 healthy bone marrow donors. At the time of sampling, every cohort member was nominally healthy, though immune exposures that went unrecorded were likely present. The donor was CMV seronegative and belonged to the group of over 300 seronegative cohort members. A peripheral blood sample was provided by each donor, and peripheral blood mononuclear cells were used for TCR beta sequencing. The Qiagen DNeasy Blood Extraction Kit was used to extract genomic DNA from the blood cell samples. The CDR3 holds 15 amino acids from the cysteine to the phenylalanine. Kept here is only the CDR3 DNA, which spans 45 bases and is read in frame from base 1.

Sequencing used PBMCs. This sequence uses TRBV21-1 and TRBJ1-5; TRBD1 was called by the table and not checked on the DNA. TRBV21-1 is listed as a pseudogene. This sequence was found in a girl aged 2-10 years in good health and CMV-seronegative. The DNA sequence reads TGTGCCAGCAGCCTGGTGGTCAGGGGAAATCAGCCCCAGCATTTT. Protein translation: CASSLVVRGNQPQHF.